The source of this T cell receptor (beta chain) is a study of blood T cell repertoires in COVID-19. Across the study: Acute-phase and convalescent COVID-19 samples originated in the United States, Italy and Spain. PBMCs, B-cell-depleted T cells, or T cells provided the cDNA or gDNA that made up the material.

In the source study's methods: The authors estimated nucleated cell counts from reference gene primer amplification. Measured with immunoSEQ multiplex PCR; TCRdb has only the in-frame clones, and not every one. V, J and clone size reflect that table, while D and trimming were determined from the DNA. The sample carries 63,000 or so clones, 82% recorded once. The CDR3 runs 16 residues. V was trimmed by 0 bases and J by 0 bases, leaving 8 bases between them. The germline gives CDR1 MNHEY, CDR2 SMNVEV (reference sequence). This TCR was sampled from an elderly man with active COVID-19. This sequence joins TRBV27 and TRBJ1-4; no clear D gene. Specimen: peripheral blood. The CDR3 protein is CASSLSQYATNEKLFF. The CDR3 DNA sequence: TGTGCCAGCAGTTTATCACAGTATGCAACTAATGAAAAACTGTTTTTT.